This T cell receptor (beta chain) was identified during a study of tumor and adjacent non-tumor tissue in lung cancer. For the study at large: Patients were aged 31 to 76, fewer than twelve men and a handful of women, stage I to III.

TCRbeta libraries were built with three rounds of nested PCR, modified from ARM-PCR. One entry per CDR3 protein results from TCRdb running MiXCR on the multiplex PCR reads. The sample has 65,000 to 90,000 distinct CDR3 sequences, around 86% seen once. In the case of this clonotype: Here the CDR3 omits its conserved ending phenylalanine or tryptophan, so a read error is the likely source.

The CDR3 runs 13 residues. Trimming pared 3 bases from V and 2 bases from J, leaving 7 bases between. The template was RNA from unsorted bulk tissue. Donors were chemotherapy-naive, newly diagnosed lung cancer surgical patients in China, August–November 2014. This TCR derives from a woman between 50 and 59 years old with non-small cell lung cancer. The genes are TRBV12-3 or TRBV12-4 and TRBJ1-1; tentative D call: TRBD1 (5 bases). The material sequenced was lung tumor tissue. CDR3 in DNA: TGTGCCAGCAGTTTTGGGGGAAACACTGAAGCTTTCCTT. Residues: CASSFGGNTEAFL.